Sequencing of this TCR beta chain was carried out in a study of T-cell reconstitution after alpha-beta-depleted transplantation in children. Study results and limitations: Expanded clones from the graft, numbering several hundred, reportedly supplied alpha-beta T cells about two months after transplant. Surviving recipient T cells and thymic progenitors produced the high day-60 TCRbeta diversity seen in some patients. T cells produced anew were the main source of T-cell counts and diversity one year after transplant.

About this clonotype: No antigen is known for it.

Trimming took 8 bases from V and 8 from J, leaving 16 bases between them. The CDR3 loop spans 13 amino acids. Germline CDR1 SNHLY, CDR2 FYNNEI. Unique molecular identifiers were incorporated when the TCRbeta library was constructed. Each CDR3 protein is one row after TCRdb ran MiXCR on the PCR reads. The sample lists about 980,000 distinct CDR3 sequences, 25% to 35% occurring once. The sequence was obtained from a boy younger than two who had a stem cell transplant for SCID, so the T cells may come from the graft donor. The sample here was PBMCs, mostly from graft donor cells, taken 360 days after TCRalphabeta/CD19-depleted stem cell transplant. The rearrangement links TRBV2 to TRBJ2-4; D may match TRBD1 or TRBD2 (5 bases each). The CDR3 region is CASSRDPGHIQYF. CDR3 nucleotide sequence: TGTGCCAGCTCCCGGGACCCAGGGCACATTCAGTACTTC.